These 29 T cell receptor beta chains were sequenced from one sample in a study of post-analysis software for immune sequencing data (dated by TCRdb to about 2015). No cognate antigen is known for these TCRs. The investigation overall reported the following: Roughly 5 TRBV segments, including TRBV5-6, TRBV5-1 and TRBV20-1, were significantly more frequent in patients than controls.

Library generation was performed with PCR. TCRdb records Illumina HiSeq 2500 as the sequencer. To reduce PCR and sequencing biases, unique molecular identifiers were incorporated into the TCR beta cDNA libraries. TCRdb passed the public sequencing reads through fastp at Q25 and MiXCR, retaining productive beta sequences. One record per CDR3 amino acid sequence lists the most common genes and DNA. For this sample the table gives about 810,000 distinct CDR3 sequences, of which approximately 53% were detected only once. 4% to 5.5% of the sample is held by the ten biggest clonotypes. The sample consisted of blood. The receptor set was obtained from a girl between 10 and 17 years old with multiple sclerosis.

The rearrangement joins TRBV5-1 to TRBJ2-7; TRBD2 might be the D (5 bases). Per germline, CDR1 SGHRS and CDR2 YFSETQ. Between the trimmed V and J ends, which lost 0 bases and 0 bases, there was a span of 10 bases. The CDR3 is 15 residues long. The CDR3 loop is CASSLELGSSYEQYF. CDR3 DNA sequence: TGCGCCAGCAGCTTGGAACTGGGGAGCTCCTACGAGCAGTACTTC.

The gene calls are TRBV20-1 and TRBJ1-2; possible D gene TRBD1, 5 bases. V lost 5 bases to trimming and J lost 7 bases, with 17 bases between them. The germline V gene has CDR1 DFQATT and CDR2 SNEGSKA (reference sequence). This CDR3 comprises 13 residues. This CDR3 reads CSAPSPGGGGYTF. The CDR3 DNA sequence: TGCAGTGCTCCCTCGCCGGGGGGAGGTGGCTACACCTTC.

This clonotype has only a few counts. The rearrangement links TRBV4-2 to TRBJ1-2, with 7 bases lining up with TRBD1. Losses at the gene ends were 3 bases for V and 5 bases for J; bases not matched to a gene: 12. This CDR3 has 16 amino acids. The germline gives CDR1 LGHNA, CDR2 YNFKEQ. This CDR3 is CASSHKFTGASYGYTF. Here the CDR3 DNA reads TGTGCCAGCAGCCATAAATTCACAGGGGCCTCTTATGGCTACACCTTC.

The chain combines TRBV2 with TRBJ2-2; D could derive from TRBD1 or TRBD2 (5 bases each). V was clipped by 8 bases and J by 5 bases, with 15 bases between them. The CDR3 spans 14 residues. Germline loops: CDR1 SNHLY, CDR2 FYNNEI. CDR3 sequence reads: CASEVGPKTGELFF. For the CDR3, the DNA is TGTGCCAGCGAGGTGGGACCTAAGACCGGGGAGCTGTTTTTT.

As regards this clonotype: One end of the junction is discordant with germline, which a read error may explain. The rearrangement joins TRBV10-3 to TRBJ2-6; 8 bases fit TRBD1. The CDR3 has 19 amino acids. In germline, CDR1 is ENHRY, CDR2 SYGVKD. The CDR3 DNA reads as TGTGCCATCAGTGATTTACCCAGGGGGCTTCTTTCTGGGGCCAACGTCCGGACTTTC. This gives the protein CAISDLPRGLLSGANVRTF.

This sequence joins TRBV11-2 and TRBJ1-6; D is unresolved. Trimming shortened V by 3 bases and J by 10 bases, and 13 bases separated the two germline ends. Germline CDR1 SGHAT, CDR2 FQNNGV. The CDR3 is made up of 14 amino acids. CDR3 DNA: TGTGCCAGCAGCTTTACAACGGGTTTCTCACCCCTCCACTTT. Translated: CASSFTTGFSPLHF.

This chain joins TRBV29-1 and TRBJ2-3, with TRBD2 matching 8 bases. V lost 2 bases, J lost 0 bases, and 4 bases stayed unmatched. This CDR3 is 15 amino acids long. CDR1 and CDR2 from the germline V gene are SQVTM and ANQGSEA. CDR3: CSVELAGTSTDTQYF. The CDR3 bases are TGCAGCGTTGAACTAGCGGGTACTAGCACAGATACGCAGTATTTT.

This clonotype was seen only a few times. The rearrangement links TRBV7-2 to TRBJ1-1, with D uncertain. The germline CDR1 and CDR2 sequences are SGHTA and FQGNSA. This CDR3 is 14 amino acids long. V gave up 1 base and J gave up 8 bases, with 14 bases separating them. CDR3 in amino acids: CASSLVRQPLEAFF. The CDR3 coding sequence is TGTGCCAGCAGCTTAGTTCGGCAGCCCCTGGAAGCTTTCTTT. Full variable domain (rest looked up from reference TRBV7-2 and TRBJ1-1): GAGVSQSPSNKVTEKGKDVELRCDPISGHTALYWYRQSLGQGLEFLIYFQGNSAPDKSGLPSDRFSAERTGGSVSTLTIQRTQQEDSAVYLCASSLVRQPLEAFFGQGTRLTVV.

The chain carries TRBV20-1 and TRBJ2-4; D is undetermined. Germline CDR1 and CDR2: DFQATT and SNEGSKA (reference sequence). The CDR3 is made up of 15 amino acids. V gave up 0 bases and J gave up 0 bases, with 9 bases separating them. DNA of the CDR3: TGCAGTGCTAGAGATCAGGCGATAGCCAAAAACATTCAGTACTTC. The encoded protein is CSARDQAIAKNIQYF.

This chain connects TRBV5-5 to TRBJ2-6, with a possible D match to TRBD1 (5 bases). This CDR3 is 19 amino acids long. Germline V CDR1 and CDR2: SGHKS, YYEKEE (reference sequence). Trimming stripped 0 bases from V and 1 base from J, with 17 bases between. In DNA form, the CDR3 reads TGTGCCAGCAGCTTGGGGCCAGGGTCGGCTTTGTCTGGGGCCAACGTCCTGACTTTC. This gives the protein CASSLGPGSALSGANVLTF.

The chain carries TRBV7-3 and TRBJ2-7; D is perhaps TRBD2 (5 bases). CDR1 SGHTA and CDR2 FQGTGA come from the germline V gene. V was shortened by 5 bases and J by 6 bases, with 14 bases between the two germline ends. The CDR3 totals 13 residues. The CDR3 DNA is TGTGCCAGCAGCGCGGGTCCCTCGGGCGAGCAGTACTTC. It is translated as CASSAGPSGEQYF.

This clonotype has a count of ten or more. The V gene is TRBV29-1, the J gene TRBJ2-3; D is unclear. Looked up from germline, CDR1 is SQVTM and CDR2 is ANQGSEA. The V gene lost 8 bases and the J gene lost 5 bases, with 8 bases spanning the gap. This CDR3 region has 10 residues. CDR3 sequence: CSWMEDTQYF. The CDR3 region has the DNA TGCAGCTGGATGGAAGATACGCAGTATTTT.

This chain connects TRBV5-1 to TRBJ2-1; D is perhaps TRBD2 (7 bases). Trimming shortened V by 6 bases and J by 5 bases, and 15 bases separated the two germline ends. CDR1 is SGHRS, CDR2 YFSETQ, per germline. This CDR3 spans 14 amino acids. DNA of the CDR3: TGCGCCAGCACTCGGACTAGGGGGGACAATGAGCAGTTCTTC. Translating gives CASTRTRGDNEQFF. The full variable domain, with the rest looked up from reference TRBV5-1 and TRBJ2-1, is KAGVTQTPRYLIKTRGQQVTLSCSPISGHRSVSWYQQTPGQGLQFLFEYFSETQRNKGNFPGRFSGRQFSNSRSEMNVSTLELGDSALYLCASTRTRGDNEQFFGPGTRLTVL.

This clonotype was counted between two and nine times. V gene TRBV7-9 combines with J gene TRBJ2-3; D gene unclear. The CDR3 contains 15 residues. Germline V CDR1 and CDR2: SEHNR, FQNEAQ (reference sequence). Between the trimmed V and J ends, which lost 5 bases and 1 base, there was a span of 13 bases. The CDR3 region has the DNA TGTGCCAGCAGCCCGCCGAGAGGCGGCACAGATACGCAGTATTTT. Translating it yields CASSPPRGGTDTQYF.

The chain is built from TRBV12-3 or TRBV12-4 and TRBJ2-4; D may be TRBD1 or TRBD2 (5 bases each). TRBJ2-7 matches the DNA end more closely, so the J call is doubtful. CDR3 size: 15 residues. This CDR3 reads CASSLRGEGPYEQYF. DNA of the CDR3: TGTGCCAGCAGTTTAAGAGGGGAAGGACCCTACGAGCAGTACTTC.

V and J are TRBV7-9 and TRBJ1-1; the D gene is possibly TRBD1 (5 bases). This CDR3 is built from 14 residues. From germline, CDR1 is SEHNR and CDR2 FQNEAQ (reference sequence). Trimming left V 5 bases short and J 3 bases short, with 13 bases between. The DNA of the CDR3 is TGTGCCAGCAGCGCCCTAGGGACGGACACTGAAGCTTTCTTT. Translating gives CASSALGTDTEAFF.

There are a few counts of this clonotype. The chain uses TRBV20-1 and TRBJ1-1, with D possibly TRBD1 on 5 matching bases. The CDR3 has 13 amino acids. With 1 base removed from V and 11 bases from J, the gap between germline ends came to 17 bases. Germline CDR1 reads DFQATT; CDR2 reads SNEGSKA (reference sequence). The CDR3 sequence: CSARVPTGRDAFF. CDR3 DNA: TGCAGTGCTAGAGTGCCCACCGGCAGGGACGCTTTCTTT.

The table lists this clonotype with a few counts. The rearrangement joins TRBV5-1 to TRBJ2-1; 10 nucleotides match TRBD2. The germline gives CDR1 SGHRS, CDR2 YFSETQ. This CDR3 is built from 14 residues. After removal of 4 bases from V and 9 bases from J, the junction contained 7 bases not matched to a gene. CDR3 residues: CASSITSGNGEQFF. CDR3 bases: TGCGCCAGCAGCATAACTAGCGGGAATGGTGAGCAGTTCTTC.

V and J are TRBV20-1 and TRBJ2-5, with D unresolved. Trimming took 5 bases from V and 1 from J, leaving 17 bases between them. This CDR3 comprises 15 residues. CDR1 is DFQATT and CDR2 is SNEGSKA in the germline V gene (reference sequence). The CDR3 nucleotides are TGCAGTGCTCAAGGCTGGAGAAGTTCCCAAGAGACCCAGTACTTC. Its translation is CSAQGWRSSQETQYF.

In its sample, this clonotype was seen once. V and J are TRBV21-1 and TRBJ2-7; no DNA check was done on the table's D call, TRBD1. TRBV21-1 is a pseudogene locus. The CDR3 consists of 14 residues. The CDR3 loop is CASSYRGAPYEQYF. Written as DNA, the CDR3 is TGTGCCAGCAGCTACAGGGGCGCGCCCTACGAGCAGTACTTC.

This chain uses TRBV27 with TRBJ2-4, with 9 positions matching TRBD1. Gene TRBJ2-5 matches the end of the DNA better, so the J call may be wrong. The CDR3 length is 15 residues. The germline V gene has CDR1 MNHEY and CDR2 SMNVEV (reference sequence). CDR3 region: CASSPPGQGLETQYF. Here the CDR3 DNA reads TGTGCCAGCAGTCCACCGGGACAGGGCCTAGAGACCCAGTACTTC.

V is TRBV27 and J is TRBJ1-1, with a possible D match to TRBD1 (6 bases). V was cut by 6 bases and J by 0 bases, with 23 bases left in between. Per germline, CDR1 MNHEY and CDR2 SMNVEV (reference sequence). This CDR3 contains 18 residues. The CDR3 region has the DNA TGTGCCAGCAGCCTACTGACTCAACAGGGAGGGATGAACACTGAAGCTTTCTTT. It specifies CASSLLTQQGGMNTEAFF.

This chain connects TRBV5-1 to TRBJ2-1; 8 nucleotides line up with TRBD2. V shed 1 base, J shed 8 bases, and the junction held 11 bases outside the gene matches. This CDR3 has 16 amino acids. Germline V gene lookup returns CDR1 SGHRS and CDR2 YFSETQ. The DNA for the CDR3 is TGCGCCAGCAGCTTGTATCGGGGGGGGGTGAAGGATGAGCAGTTCTTC. It is translated as CASSLYRGGVKDEQFF.

The CDR3 DNA reads TGTGCCAGCACCCAAGGGGTTTTTGGGTTGGATACGCAGTATTTT. Its translation is CASTQGVFGLDTQYF. V gene TRBV12-3 or TRBV12-4 combines with J gene TRBJ2-3, with D possibly matching TRBD1 (5 bases). This CDR3 is 15 amino acids long. Trimming cost V 7 bases and J 6 bases, with 20 bases left between them.

DNA for the CDR3: TGCGCCAGCAGCTTTGGCTCGACGGGGTACAATGAGCAGTTCTTC. Its protein is CASSFGSTGYNEQFF. The V gene is TRBV5-1, the J gene TRBJ2-1, with a tentative D call TRBD2 (5 bases). Germline V lookup: CDR1 SGHRS, CDR2 YFSETQ. The CDR3 runs to 15 residues. Trimming cost V 2 bases and J 4 bases, with 13 bases left between them.

The rearrangement joins TRBV6-5 to TRBJ1-4; D gene ambiguous. CDR1 is MNHEY and CDR2 is SVGAGI in the germline V gene. Trimming removed 5 bases at V and 8 bases at J, with 15 bases between. This CDR3 has 14 residues. The CDR3: CASSRQPNGEKLFF. CDR3 coding DNA: TGTGCCAGCAGTAGACAACCCAACGGGGAAAAACTGTTTTTT.

The gene calls are TRBV20-1 and TRBJ2-5; the D gene is possibly TRBD1 (5 bases). The CDR3 is 14 amino acids. Trimming removed 0 bases at V and 0 bases at J, with 8 bases between. Per the germline V gene, CDR1 is DFQATT and CDR2 is SNEGSKA (reference sequence). This CDR3 is CSARDFRDQETQYF. The CDR3 nucleotides read TGCAGTGCTAGAGATTTCAGGGACCAAGAGACCCAGTACTTC.

The chain is built from TRBV3-1 and TRBJ2-3; D unresolved. Germline CDR1 is LGHDT and CDR2 is YNNKEL (reference sequence). Deletions cut 1 base from V and 0 bases from J, with 8 bases between. CDR3 size: 15 residues. Written as DNA, the CDR3 is TGTGCCAGCAGCCAAGCCCGAGGTAGCACAGATACGCAGTATTTT. It specifies CASSQARGSTDTQYF.

The CDR3 coding sequence is TGTGCCAGCAGCACTCGGGACTTCAATGAGCAGTTCTTC. Protein: CASSTRDFNEQFF. This chain links TRBV7-9 with TRBJ2-1, with a tentative D call TRBD2 (6 bases). V was trimmed by 5 bases and J by 6 bases, leaving 11 bases between them. The CDR3 is 13 residues long. Germline CDR1 reads SEHNR; CDR2 reads FQNEAQ (reference sequence).